Below, 2 T cell receptor beta chains from the same sample are listed, as sequenced in a study of T cell responses to AZD1222 COVID-19 vaccine. The method was immunoSEQ multiplex PCR; TCRdb's version includes in-frame clones alone and lacks a portion of them. Here the sample spans 150,000 to 200,000 clones, roughly 90% being singletons. Sequenced here: peripheral blood, sampled on day 0 of AZD1222 vaccination. The source is an adult in good health.

This clone was seen only once. CDR3 region: CASSLLQRGEGYTF. The CDR3 DNA follows: TGTGCCAGCAGCTTGCTTCAGAGGGGTGAAGGCTACACCTTC. The chain uses TRBV5-6 and TRBJ1-2, with D possibly being TRBD1 (5 bases). The CDR3 contains 14 residues. Per germline, CDR1 SGHDT and CDR2 YYEEEE. V lost 1 base, J lost 8 bases, and 15 bases lay in between.

The rearrangement uses TRBV19 and TRBJ1-1; TRBD1 might be the D (6 bases). V shed 5 bases and J shed 0 bases, with 16 bases lying between them. The CDR3 contains 16 residues. CDR1 and CDR2 from the germline V gene are LNHDA and SQIVND (reference sequence). The CDR3 sequence: CASSFLTGIMNTEAFF. Written as DNA, the CDR3 is TGTGCCAGTAGTTTCCTGACAGGAATAATGAACACTGAAGCTTTCTTT.